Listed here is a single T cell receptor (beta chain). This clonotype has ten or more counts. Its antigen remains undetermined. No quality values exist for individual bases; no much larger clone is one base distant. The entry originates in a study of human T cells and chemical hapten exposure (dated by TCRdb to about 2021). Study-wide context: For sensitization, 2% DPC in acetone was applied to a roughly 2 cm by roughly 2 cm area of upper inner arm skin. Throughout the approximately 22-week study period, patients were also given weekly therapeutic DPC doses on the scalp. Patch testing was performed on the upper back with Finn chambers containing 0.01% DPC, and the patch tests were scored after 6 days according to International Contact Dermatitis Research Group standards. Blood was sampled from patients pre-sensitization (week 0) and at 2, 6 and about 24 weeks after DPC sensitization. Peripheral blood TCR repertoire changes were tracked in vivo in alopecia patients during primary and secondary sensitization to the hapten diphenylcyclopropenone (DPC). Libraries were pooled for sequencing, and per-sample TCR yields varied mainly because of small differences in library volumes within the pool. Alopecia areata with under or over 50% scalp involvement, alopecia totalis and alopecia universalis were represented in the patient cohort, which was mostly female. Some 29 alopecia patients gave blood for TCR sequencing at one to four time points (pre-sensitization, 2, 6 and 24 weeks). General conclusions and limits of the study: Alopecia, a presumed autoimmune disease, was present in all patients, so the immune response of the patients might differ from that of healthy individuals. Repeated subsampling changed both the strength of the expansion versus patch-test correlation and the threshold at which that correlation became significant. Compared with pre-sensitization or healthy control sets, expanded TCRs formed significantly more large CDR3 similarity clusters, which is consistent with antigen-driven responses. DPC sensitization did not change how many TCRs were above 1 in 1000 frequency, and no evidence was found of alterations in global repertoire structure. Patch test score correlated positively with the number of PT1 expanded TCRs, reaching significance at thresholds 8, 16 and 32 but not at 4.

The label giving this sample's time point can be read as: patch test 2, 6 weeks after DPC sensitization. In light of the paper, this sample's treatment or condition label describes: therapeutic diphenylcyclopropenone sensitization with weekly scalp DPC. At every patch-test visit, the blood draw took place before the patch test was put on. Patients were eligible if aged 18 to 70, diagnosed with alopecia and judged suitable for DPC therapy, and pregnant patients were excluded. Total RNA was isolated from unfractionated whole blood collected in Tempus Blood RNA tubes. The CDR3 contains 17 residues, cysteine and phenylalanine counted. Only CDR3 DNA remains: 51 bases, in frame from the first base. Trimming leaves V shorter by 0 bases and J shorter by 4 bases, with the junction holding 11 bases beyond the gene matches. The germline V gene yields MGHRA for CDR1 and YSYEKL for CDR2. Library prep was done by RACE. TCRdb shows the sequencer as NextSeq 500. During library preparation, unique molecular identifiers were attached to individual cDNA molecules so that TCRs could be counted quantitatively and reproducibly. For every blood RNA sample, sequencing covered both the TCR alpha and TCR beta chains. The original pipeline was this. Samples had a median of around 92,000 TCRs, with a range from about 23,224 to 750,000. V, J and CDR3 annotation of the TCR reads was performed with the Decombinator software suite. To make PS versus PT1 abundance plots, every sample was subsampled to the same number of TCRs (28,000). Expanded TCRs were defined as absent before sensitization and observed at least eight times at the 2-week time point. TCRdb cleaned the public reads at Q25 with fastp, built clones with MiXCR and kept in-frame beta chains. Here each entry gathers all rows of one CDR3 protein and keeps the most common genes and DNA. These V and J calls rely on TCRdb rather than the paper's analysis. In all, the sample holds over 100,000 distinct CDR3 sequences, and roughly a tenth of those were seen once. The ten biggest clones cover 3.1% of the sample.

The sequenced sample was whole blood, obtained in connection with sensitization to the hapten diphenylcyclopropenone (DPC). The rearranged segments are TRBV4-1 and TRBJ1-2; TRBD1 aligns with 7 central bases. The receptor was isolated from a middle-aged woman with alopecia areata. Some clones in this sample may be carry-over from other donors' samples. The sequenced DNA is TGCGCCAGCAGCCAAGATAGGGAGACAGGGTTTGGCTATGGCTACACCTTC. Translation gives CASSQDRETGFGYGYTF.